The clone carrying this T cell receptor (beta chain) was seen many times. Original handling: Amplification of reference gene primers was used by the study to estimate nucleated cell counts. Clones were sequenced by immunoSEQ multiplex PCR, and TCRdb holds only the in-frame ones, with some missing. That table furnishes V, J and clone size, whereas the DNA furnished D and trimming. In the table there are around 230,000 clones, 75% to 85% of which are singletons. This record belongs to a study of blood T cell repertoires in COVID-19. Study as a whole: There were acute and convalescent COVID-19 samples, and they came from the United States, Italy and Spain. The cDNA or gDNA used as material had been derived from T cells, B-cell-depleted T cells, or PBMCs.

The V and J ends lost 6 bases and 5 bases, in that order; junction bases with no gene match: 9. The CDR3 runs 15 residues. The V gene's germline CDR1 is SNHLY and CDR2 FYNNEI. Specimen: peripheral blood. The rearrangement links TRBV2 to TRBJ2-2, with TRBD1 matching over 7 bases. This TCR was recovered from a man between 40 and 49 years old who had recovered from COVID-19. CDR3 sequence: CASRAWDSTTGELFF. The CDR3, as DNA: TGTGCCAGCAGGGCTTGGGACAGTACAACCGGGGAGCTGTTTTTT.